The sequence of this TCR beta chain was determined in a study of cytomegalovirus exposure and HLA in healthy donors. In the case of this clone: As yet, its antigen is unknown.

13 Jbeta primers and 60 Vbeta primers were used for the PCR. Measured with immunoSEQ multiplex PCR; TCRdb has only the in-frame clones, and not every one. The sample records 150,000 to 200,000 clones, around 80% being singletons. The CDR3 has 12 amino acids. CDR1 and CDR2 from the germline V gene are SEHNR and FQNEAQ (reference sequence). Trimming took 5 bases from V and 8 from J; bases not matched to a gene: 5. Findings and limits, study-wide: V- and J-gene trimming of TCR beta was linked (in a later analysis) to a missense DCLRE1C variant. Common viral pathogens (according to a later analysis) appeared linked to several of the most significant clusters. The productive fraction for most TCR beta V segments was about 87% or about 30% in an earlier analysis. Another analysis was done later, and it associated approximately 15,000 TCR beta sequences with HLA alleles at 0.05 false discovery rate.

V and J are TRBV7-9 and TRBJ1-2; 7 positions agree with TRBD1. The sample comprised PBMCs. This TCR derives from a male donor in good health and CMV-seropositive. The CDR3 DNA sequence: TGTGCCAGCAGCGCATACAGGGGCGGCTACACCTTC. Protein sequence: CASSAYRGGYTF.